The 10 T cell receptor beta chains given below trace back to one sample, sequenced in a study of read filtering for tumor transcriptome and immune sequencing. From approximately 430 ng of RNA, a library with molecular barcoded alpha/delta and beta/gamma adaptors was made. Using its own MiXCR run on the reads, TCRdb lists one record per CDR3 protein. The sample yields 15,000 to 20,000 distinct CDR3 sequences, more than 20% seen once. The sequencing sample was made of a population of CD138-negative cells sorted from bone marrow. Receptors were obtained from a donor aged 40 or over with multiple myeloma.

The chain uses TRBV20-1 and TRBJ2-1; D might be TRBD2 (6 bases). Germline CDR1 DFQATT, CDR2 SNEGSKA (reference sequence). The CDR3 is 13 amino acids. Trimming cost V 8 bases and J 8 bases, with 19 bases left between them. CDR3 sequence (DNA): TGCAGTTCTATATCCACTAGCAGGGATGAGCAGTTCTTC. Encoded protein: CSSISTSRDEQFF.

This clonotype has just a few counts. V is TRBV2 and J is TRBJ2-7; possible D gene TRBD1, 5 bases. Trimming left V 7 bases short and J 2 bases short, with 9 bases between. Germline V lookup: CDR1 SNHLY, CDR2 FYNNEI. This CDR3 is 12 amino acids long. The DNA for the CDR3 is TGTGCCAGCACCGACAGTACCTACGAGCAGTACTTC. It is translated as CASTDSTYEQYF.

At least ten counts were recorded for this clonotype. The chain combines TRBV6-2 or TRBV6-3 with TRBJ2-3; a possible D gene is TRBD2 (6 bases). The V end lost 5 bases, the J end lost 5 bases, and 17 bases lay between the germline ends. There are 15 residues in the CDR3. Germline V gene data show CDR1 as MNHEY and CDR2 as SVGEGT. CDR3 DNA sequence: TGTGCCAGCAGTGGCCTCGGGAGTTCGAGAGATACGCAGTATTTT. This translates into CASSGLGSSRDTQYF.

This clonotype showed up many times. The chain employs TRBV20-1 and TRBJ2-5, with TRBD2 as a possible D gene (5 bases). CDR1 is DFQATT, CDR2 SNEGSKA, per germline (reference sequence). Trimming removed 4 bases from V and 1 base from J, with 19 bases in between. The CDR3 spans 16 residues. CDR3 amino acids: CSAIMGNGGPQETQYF. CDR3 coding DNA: TGCAGTGCTATTATGGGAAACGGAGGCCCCCAAGAGACCCAGTACTTC.

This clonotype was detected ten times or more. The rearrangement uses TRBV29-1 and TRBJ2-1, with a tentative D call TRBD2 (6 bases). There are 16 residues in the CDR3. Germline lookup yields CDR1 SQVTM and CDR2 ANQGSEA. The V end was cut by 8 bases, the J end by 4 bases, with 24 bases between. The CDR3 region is CSLGRTFSGPYNEQFF. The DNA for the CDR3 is TGCAGCCTCGGACGGACCTTTAGCGGTCCTTACAATGAGCAGTTCTTC.

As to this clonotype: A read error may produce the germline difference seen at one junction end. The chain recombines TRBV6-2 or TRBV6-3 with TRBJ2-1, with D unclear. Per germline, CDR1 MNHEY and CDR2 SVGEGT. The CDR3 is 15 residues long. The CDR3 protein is CASRPLASSYNERFF. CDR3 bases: TGTGCCAGCAGACCTCTTGCGAGCTCCTACAATGAGCGGTTCTTC.

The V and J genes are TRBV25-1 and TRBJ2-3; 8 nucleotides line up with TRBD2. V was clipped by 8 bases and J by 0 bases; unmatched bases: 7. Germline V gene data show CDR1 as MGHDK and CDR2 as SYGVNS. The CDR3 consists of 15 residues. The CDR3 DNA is TGTGCCAGCGGGGTAGCGGGATTGAGCACAGATACGCAGTATTTT. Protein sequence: CASGVAGLSTDTQYF.

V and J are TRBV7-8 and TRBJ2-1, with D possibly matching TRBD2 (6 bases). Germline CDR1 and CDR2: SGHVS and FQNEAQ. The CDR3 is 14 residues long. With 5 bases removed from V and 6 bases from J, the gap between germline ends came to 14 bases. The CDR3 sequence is CASSQRLVPNEQFF. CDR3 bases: TGTGCCAGCAGCCAACGACTAGTACCCAATGAGCAGTTCTTC.

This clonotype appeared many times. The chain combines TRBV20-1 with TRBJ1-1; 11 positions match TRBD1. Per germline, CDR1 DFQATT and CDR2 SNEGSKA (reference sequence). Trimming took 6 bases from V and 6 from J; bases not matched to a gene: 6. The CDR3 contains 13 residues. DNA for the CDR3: TGCAGTGCAGGACAGGGGGCGGCGCCTGAAGCTTTCTTT. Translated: CSAGQGAAPEAFF.

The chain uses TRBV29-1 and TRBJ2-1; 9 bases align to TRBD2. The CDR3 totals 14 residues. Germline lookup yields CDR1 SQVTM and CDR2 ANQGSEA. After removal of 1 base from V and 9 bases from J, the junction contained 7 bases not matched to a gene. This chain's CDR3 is CSVEGGKREAEQFF. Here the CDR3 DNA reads TGCAGCGTTGAAGGGGGGAAGCGGGAGGCTGAGCAGTTCTTC.